Listed here are 3 T cell receptor beta chains from one sample, sequenced in a study of T cells after posttransplantation cyclophosphamide. Busulfan-fludarabine conditioning, marrow transplant, and cyclophosphamide on days +3 and +4 were administered. Method: immunoSEQ multiplex PCR; TCRdb's copy keeps in-frame clones and lacks some. The sample contains 12,000 or so clones, 90% to 95% of which appear only once. The sample consisted of PBMCs, taken after allogeneic stem cell transplant with posttransplant cyclophosphamide. Source of these receptors: a female patient aged 30 to 45 who received an allogeneic stem cell transplant from an unrelated donor, was CMV-positive, and had no GVHD. The T cells may come from the graft donor.

Points on this clone: Other nucleotide sequences from this sample produce the same CDR3. V gene TRBV5-1 combines with J gene TRBJ1-4; D is undetermined. This CDR3 is built from 14 residues. From germline, CDR1 is SGHRS and CDR2 YFSETQ. Trimming removed 0 bases from V and 2 bases from J, with 5 bases in between. The CDR3 DNA is TGCGCCAGCAGCTTGGGGCGGACTAATGAAAAACTGTTTTTT. This encodes CASSLGRTNEKLFF.

The V gene is TRBV5-6, the J gene TRBJ1-4; 8 bases are a match to TRBD1. Trimming removed 5 bases from V and 7 bases from J; junction bases left unmatched: 7. In germline, CDR1 is SGHDT, CDR2 YYEEEE. CDR3 length equals 14 residues. CDR3 sequence (DNA): TGTGCCAGCAGAAAGGACAGGGACCGTGAAAAACTGTTTTTT. This codes for CASRKDRDREKLFF. Together with reference TRBV5-6 and TRBJ1-4, the CDR3 gives the full variable domain: DAGVTQSPTHLIKTRGQQVTLRCSPKSGHDTVSWYQQALGQGPQFIFQYYEEEERQRGNFPDRFSGHQFPNYSSELNVNALLLGDSALYLCASRKDRDREKLFFGSGTQLSVL.

This chain uses TRBV18 with TRBJ2-1; TRBD2 aligns across 11 bases. Germline values: CDR1 KGHSH, CDR2 LQKENI. The V and J ends lost 5 bases and 9 bases, in that order; junction bases with no gene match: 9. The CDR3 length is 15 residues. CDR3 sequence: CASSSFLAGGSEQFF. CDR3 nucleotide sequence: TGTGCCAGCTCATCCTTTCTAGCGGGAGGCAGTGAGCAGTTCTTC.